This is a list of T cell receptor beta chains from one sample in a study of cytomegalovirus exposure and HLA in healthy donors. Method: immunoSEQ multiplex PCR; TCRdb's copy keeps in-frame clones and lacks some. Its table lists around 97,000 clones. The sample taken for sequencing was PBMCs. These receptors were taken from a man aged 40-50 years in good health and CMV-seronegative. The CDR3 runs from the conserved cysteine through the conserved F or W. The D gene is left open where the match is weak.

J	V	D	DNA	CDR3
TRBJ2-7	TRBV4-3	.	TGCGCCAGCATTCTTTACTTTCCCAGGAAAGCCGAGCAGTACTTC	CASILYFPRKAEQYF
TRBJ1-5	TRBV28	TRBD1	TGTGCCAGCAGTTTGGGGACAGGGCCAAATCAGCCCCAGCATTTT	CASSLGTGPNQPQHF
TRBJ1-2	TRBV7-9	.	TGTGCCAGCAGCACAGATAGGGGCGCCTATGGAGGCTACACCTTC	CASSTDRGAYGGYTF
TRBJ2-5	TRBV5-1	.	TGCGCCAGCAGCCGAACAACTAGTACCACCGAGACCCAGTACTTC	CASSRTTSTTETQYF
TRBJ1-1	TRBV6-1	.	TGTGCCAGCAGTGAACGTAGGCGGAGGGGTAACACTGAAGCTTTCTTT	CASSERRRRGNTEAFF
TRBJ2-7	TRBV18	.	TGTGCCAGCTCACCAAAGACCGGGACTCCATACTCCTACGAGCAGTACTTC	CASSPKTGTPYSYEQYF
TRBJ1-6	TRBV9	.	TGTGCCAGCAGCGTAGAGGAGGGAAAGGGGCCACCCCTCCACTTT	CASSVEEGKGPPLHF
TRBJ2-5	TRBV5-1	.	TGCGCCAGCCGGACTAACGGGGATAGGGAGACCCAGTACTTC	CASRTNGDRETQYF
TRBJ2-7	TRBV4-2	TRBD2	TGTGCCAGCAGCCAACCTGGACTAGCGGGGGGCCCAGAGGAGCAGTACTTC	CASSQPGLAGGPEEQYF
TRBJ2-1	TRBV10-3	TRBD2	TGTGCCATCATGGATTCGGCGGGAGGCCTGGATGAGCAGTTCTTC	CAIMDSAGGLDEQFF
TRBJ2-5	TRBV7-2	TRBD2	TGTGCCAGCGTACCAGAACTAGCGGGCGTGGAGACCCAGTACTTC	CASVPELAGVETQYF
TRBJ1-4	TRBV7-2	.	TGTGCCAGCAGCTCCGATAGCGAAAAACTGTTTTTT	CASSSDSEKLFF
TRBJ2-3	TRBV29-1	TRBD2	TGCAGCGTGCTGGGGCCGAACCGAGCGGGGGGGCCGGGTGGGTCAGATACGCAGTATTTT	CSVLGPNRAGGPGGSDTQYF
TRBJ2-7	TRBV18	.	TGTGCCAGCTCATCGCCGGGACATGAGTCCTACGAGCAGTACTTC	CASSSPGHESYEQYF
TRBJ2-7	TRBV6-5	TRBD2	TGTGCCAGCAGTTACAGGCTAGCGGGTACAGGAGAGCAGTACTTC	CASSYRLAGTGEQYF
TRBJ1-2	TRBV14	.	TGTGCCAGCAGCCAAGTTGGGTCAGGGTTCTATAGTGGCTACACCTTC	CASSQVGSGFYSGYTF
TRBJ2-7	TRBV4-2	TRBD1	TGTGCCAGCAGCCAAGAGGGACAGGGGGCGGGTAGGGAGCAGTACTTC	CASSQEGQGAGREQYF
TRBJ2-1	TRBV7-6	TRBD2	TGTGCCAGCAGCCTAATCCGGGACTACTACAATGAGCAGTTCTTC	CASSLIRDYYNEQFF
TRBJ2-2	TRBV2	TRBD1	TGTGCCAGCAGGGACAGGGTGGGCACCGGGGAGCTGTTTTTT	CASRDRVGTGELFF
TRBJ2-4	TRBV4-3	.	TGCGCCAGCAGCCCTCAGACAGAAGTACTAGCCAAAAACATTCAGTACTTC	CASSPQTEVLAKNIQYF
TRBJ2-7	TRBV19	.	TGTGCCAGTAGTATTGGGCAGATCTACGAGCAGTACTTC	CASSIGQIYEQYF
TRBJ2-1	TRBV10-2	TRBD2	TGCGCCAGCAGTGACTGGGCTAGCGGGGCAAATGAGCAGTTCTTC	CASSDWASGANEQFF
TRBJ2-3	TRBV9	.	TGTGCCAGCAGTCCACTTACAGGGCAGATCACAGATACGCAGTATTTT	CASSPLTGQITDTQYF
TRBJ1-5	TRBV4-1	TRBD1	TGCGCCAGCAGCCGGACAGGGAGCAATCAGCCCCAGCATTTT	CASSRTGSNQPQHF
TRBJ2-7	TRBV7-2	.	TGTGCCAGCAGCTTAGCTGGCAGGGGCAAAGCCTACGAGCAGTACTTC	CASSLAGRGKAYEQYF
TRBJ2-7	TRBV7-9	TRBD1	TGTGCCAGCAGTCACCACGAGGGGGCTTACGAGCAGTACTTC	CASSHHEGAYEQYF
TRBJ1-2	TRBV2	.	TGTGCCAGCAGTGAAGGGCTGAAAGTGGGCTACACCTTC	CASSEGLKVGYTF
TRBJ1-4	TRBV30	.	TGTGCCTGGAGTGGACAGACGATGAAAAAACTGTTTTTT	CAWSGQTMKKLFF
TRBJ1-5	TRBV10-3	.	TGTGCCATCAGTGCTACGGGGGATAGCAATCAGCCCCAGCATTTT	CAISATGDSNQPQHF
TRBJ1-1	TRBV5-6	.	TGTGCCAGCAGCTTGGCGCGGCAACCGAACACTGAAGCTTTCTTT	CASSLARQPNTEAFF
TRBJ2-5	TRBV6-5	.	TGTGCCAGCAGCCACGGTTCGGAGACCCAGTACTTC	CASSHGSETQYF
TRBJ2-1	TRBV2	.	TGTGCCACCCCACAAAGGGGCAGGGGGGCCTACAATGAGCAGTTCTTC	CATPQRGRGAYNEQFF